A single sample gave rise to the 3 T cell receptor beta chains below, sequenced in a study of vaccination and CD4 T cells after COVID-19. The antigens of these receptors remain unknown. The treatment here: approximately 11-day PBMC culture with coronavirus spike peptide pools or control peptides (ViraFEST assay). Oncomine TCR Beta short-read sequencing was applied to DNA from cultured CD4+ T cells. TCRdb processed the PCR reads anew with MiXCR; each CDR3 protein has one entry. Here the sample spans approximately 10,000 distinct CDR3 sequences, around three fifths being singletons. The sequenced material came from CD4+ T cells from blood, cultured in vitro. These TCRs come from a human donor who had recovered from COVID-19.

This chain links TRBV10-3 with TRBJ2-7; 7 nucleotides line up with TRBD2. V dropped 2 bases and J dropped 1; count of bases not matched to a gene: 5. The germline CDR1 and CDR2 sequences are ENHRY and SYGVKD. The CDR3 runs to 15 residues. The CDR3 region is CAISERAGASYEQYF. The CDR3 region has the DNA TGTGCCATCAGTGAGAGGGCGGGAGCATCCTACGAGCAGTACTTC.

This chain uses TRBV24-1 with TRBJ2-3, with D tentatively TRBD1 or TRBD2 (5 bases each). The CDR3 has 16 amino acids. The V end was cut by 1 base, the J end by 2 bases, with 12 bases between. Germline V lookup: CDR1 KGHDR, CDR2 SFDVKD. CDR3 sequence: CATSDFGGDATDTQYF. CDR3 in DNA: TGTGCCACCAGTGATTTTGGGGGTGACGCCACAGATACGCAGTATTTT.

The genes are TRBV6-1 and TRBJ1-5, with D possibly TRBD1 on 6 matching bases. Trimming removed 6 bases at V and 5 bases at J, with 17 bases between. The CDR3 totals 15 residues. Looked up from germline, CDR1 is MNHNS and CDR2 is SASEGT. The CDR3 nucleotides are TGTGCCAGCAGGGTACCAGGGGCCTTAGATCAGCCCCAGCATTTT. As protein: CASRVPGALDQPQHF.